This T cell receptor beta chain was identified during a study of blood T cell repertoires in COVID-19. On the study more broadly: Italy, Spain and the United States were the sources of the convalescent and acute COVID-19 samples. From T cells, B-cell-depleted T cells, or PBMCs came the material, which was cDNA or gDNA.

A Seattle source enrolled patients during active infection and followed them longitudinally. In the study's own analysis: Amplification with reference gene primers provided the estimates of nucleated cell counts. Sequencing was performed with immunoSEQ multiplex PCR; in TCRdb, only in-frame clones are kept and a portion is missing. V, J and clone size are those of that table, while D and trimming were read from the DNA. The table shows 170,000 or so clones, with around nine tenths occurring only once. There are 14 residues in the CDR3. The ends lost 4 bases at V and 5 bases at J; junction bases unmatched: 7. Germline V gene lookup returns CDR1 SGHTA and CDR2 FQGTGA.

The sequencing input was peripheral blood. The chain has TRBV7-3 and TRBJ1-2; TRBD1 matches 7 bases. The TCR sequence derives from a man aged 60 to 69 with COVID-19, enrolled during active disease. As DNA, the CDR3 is TGTGCCAGCAGCTCTGGACAGGTAGCATATGGCTACACCTTC. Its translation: CASSSGQVAYGYTF.